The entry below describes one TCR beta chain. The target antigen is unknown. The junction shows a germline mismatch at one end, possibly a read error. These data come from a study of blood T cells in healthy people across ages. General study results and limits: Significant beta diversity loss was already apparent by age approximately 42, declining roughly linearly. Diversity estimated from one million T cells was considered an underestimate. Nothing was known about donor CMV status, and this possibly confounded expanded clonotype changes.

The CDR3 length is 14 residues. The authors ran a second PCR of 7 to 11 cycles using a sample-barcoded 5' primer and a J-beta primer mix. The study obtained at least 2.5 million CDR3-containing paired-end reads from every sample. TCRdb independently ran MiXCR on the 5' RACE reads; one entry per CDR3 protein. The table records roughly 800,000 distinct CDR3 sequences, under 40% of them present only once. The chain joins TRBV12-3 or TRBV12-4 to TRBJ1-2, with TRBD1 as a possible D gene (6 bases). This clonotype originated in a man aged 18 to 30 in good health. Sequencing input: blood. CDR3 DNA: TGTGCCAGCAGTCGGACAGTCCTTAACTATGACTACACCTTC. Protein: CASSRTVLNYDYTF.